The 8 T cell receptor beta chains below all came from one sample that was sequenced in a study of cytomegalovirus exposure and HLA in healthy donors. This PCR relied on a set of 60 Vbeta primers and 13 Jbeta primers. TCRdb's copy holds only in-frame clones and misses some; the assay was immunoSEQ multiplex PCR. The sample yields about 190,000 clones, 80% to 90% seen once. The sequenced sample consisted of PBMCs. The receptors here all came from a woman between 25 and 40 years old in good health and CMV-seronegative.

The chain joins TRBV28 to TRBJ1-5; D unclear. The V end lost 3 bases, the J end lost 6 bases, and 6 bases lay between the germline ends. The CDR3 is 12 residues long. Germline CDR1 MDHEN, CDR2 SYDVKM. The CDR3 bases are TGTGCCAGCAGTTTGACTAGTCAGCCCCAGCATTTT. It is translated as CASSLTSQPQHF.

The gene calls are TRBV6-4 and TRBJ2-1; 10 bases fit TRBD2. The CDR3 sequence is 15 residues long. J was trimmed by 6 bases and V by 4 bases; bases with no gene match: 6. Germline lookup yields CDR1 MRHNA and CDR2 SNTAGT. The CDR3 region has the DNA TGTGCCAGCAGTGGTATAGCGGGGGGATTCAATGAGCAGTTCTTC. It codes for CASSGIAGGFNEQFF.

This clone is a singleton in its sample. V and J are TRBV6-6 and TRBJ2-7, with 13 bases aligning to TRBD2. With V trimmed by 5 bases and J by 3 bases, 7 bases remained unmatched. Germline V CDR1 and CDR2: MNHNY, SVGAGI (reference sequence). This CDR3 contains 16 residues. CDR3 protein: CASSTSLAGGFYEQYF. In DNA form, the CDR3 reads TGTGCCAGCAGTACATCACTAGCGGGAGGGTTCTACGAGCAGTACTTC.

The chain recombines TRBV19 with TRBJ2-7; D is perhaps TRBD1 (6 bases). The V gene's germline CDR1 is LNHDA and CDR2 SQIVND (reference sequence). The CDR3 spans 14 residues. The V end was cut by 4 bases, the J end by 5 bases, with 15 bases between. The CDR3 loop reads CASSTGQKYNEQYF. CDR3 in DNA: TGTGCCAGTAGTACAGGACAGAAGTACAACGAGCAGTACTTC.

V usage is TRBV11-1 and J usage is TRBJ2-2; no clear D gene. Between the trimmed V and J ends, which lost 2 bases and 2 bases, there was a span of 3 bases. The CDR3 covers 13 residues. Germline V CDR1 and CDR2: SGHAT, FQDESV (reference sequence). This CDR3 is CASSLTNTGELFF. The CDR3 bases are TGTGCCAGCAGCTTAACAAACACCGGGGAGCTGTTTTTT.

The chain couples TRBV28 to TRBJ2-7; D is undetermined. Trimming shortened V by 3 bases and J by 4 bases, and 16 bases separated the two germline ends. The CDR3 runs to 15 residues. Per germline, CDR1 MDHEN and CDR2 SYDVKM. Here the CDR3 reads CASSLPGFYGYEQYF. The CDR3 region has the DNA TGTGCCAGCAGTTTGCCCGGGTTCTACGGGTACGAGCAGTACTTC.

This clone was observed a single time. This chain joins TRBV28 and TRBJ1-5; 7 bases are shared with TRBD1. Germline CDR1 MDHEN, CDR2 SYDVKM. The CDR3 consists of 15 residues. The V segment lost 5 bases and the J segment 4 bases; nucleotides outside the gene matches: 8. The CDR3 is CASSPRGTVNQPQHF. In DNA, the CDR3 is TGTGCCAGCAGTCCCCGGGGGACAGTGAATCAGCCCCAGCATTTT.

This sequence joins TRBV29-1 and TRBJ2-1; TRBD1 matches at 8 bases. The V gene's germline CDR1 is SQVTM and CDR2 ANQGSEA. The CDR3 runs to 13 residues. The DNA of the CDR3 is TGCAGTACCAGGGGGCGTTGGGACAATGAGCAGTTCTTC. Its translation: CSTRGRWDNEQFF.